This TCR beta chain is drawn from a study of T cell responses to AZD1222 COVID-19 vaccine. CDR3 size: 12 residues. V was pared by 4 bases and J by 3 bases, with 4 bases between. Assay used: immunoSEQ multiplex PCR; TCRdb lists only in-frame clones, some missing. The table has over 95,000 clones, around nine tenths seen once. The sequenced sample was peripheral blood, obtained on day 0 of AZD1222 vaccination. This clonotype originated in an adult in good health. This chain joins TRBV12-3 or TRBV12-4 and TRBJ2-4; D ambiguous. CDR3 amino acids: CASSWDKNIQYF. In nucleotides, the CDR3 is TGTGCCAGCAGTTGGGACAAAAACATTCAGTACTTC.